This record concerns one TCR beta chain sequence. It lacks a known antigen. No qualities accompany the bases; no much larger clone lies one base away. The data stem from a study of blood T cell repertoires in COVID-19 (dated by TCRdb to 2019 to 2021). Some background on the complete study: Collaborator samples came from the United States, Italy and Spain and covered acute and convalescent phases of COVID-19. The material from the prospective study consisted of cDNA or gDNA derived from T cells, B-cell-depleted T cells, or PBMCs. Where available, HLA class I and class II types were taken from metadata supplied by the sample provider and were not determined by assay-based typing. Samples were obtained from the ongoing ImmuneRACE study (first 160 participants) and from approximately 1,200 subjects provided by 6 global collaborators. The dataset comprised deeply sampled blood TCRbeta repertoires from subjects exposed to, actively infected with, or recovered from COVID-19. The repertoires were released in a freely available public database meant as a resource for research on the immune response to SARS-CoV-2. Sample metadata almost always included a de-identified subject ID, COVID-19 status, age in years and sex.

The collaborating institutions used their own protocols to collect whole blood in K2EDTA tubes. For TCRbeta analysis, collaborator samples were shipped as frozen whole blood, as isolated PBMCs, or as DNA extracted from either sample type. The full study reports these points: The amount of clinical and demographic metadata varied by source and participant and was provided uncurated.

Measured from the cysteine to the phenylalanine, the CDR3 is 16 residues long. The sequence is cut down to CDR3 DNA, 48 bases in frame from base 1. At the junction V is shortened by 5 bases and J by 6 bases; bases outside the gene matches: 13. From the germline V gene (reference sequence), CDR1 is SGHNT and CDR2 is YYREEE. The immunoSEQ Assay, a bias-controlled multiplex PCR, was used to amplify TCRbeta CDR3 regions from genomic DNA. The authors' analysis ran thus. Within the assay, amplification of reference gene primers was used to estimate how many nucleated cells each sample contained. To quantify the absolute abundance of each unique TCRbeta CDR3 rearrangement, sequence reads were collapsed and filtered. Productive Simpson clonality was computed per sample as the square root of Simpson's diversity index over productive rearrangements. This immuneACCESS table, as held by TCRdb, lists in-frame sequences with V and J called but not all clones. Of the missing ones, under half trace to an unresolved V gene in checked studies; the others have no known cause. V and J calls and clone size are given by that table; D and trimming were obtained from the DNA. A total of 140,000 to 150,000 clones appear in this sample, about 90% of them only once. The top ten clones comprise approximately 2.5% of the sample.

The TCR was taken from a human donor in a cohort sampled during active COVID-19. The rearrangement combines TRBV5-4 with TRBJ2-7, and 11 bases in between align with TRBD2. What was sequenced was peripheral blood. The DNA sequence is given as TGTGCCAGCAGGTCCGGGACTAGCGGAAGAAAGGGCGAGCAGTACTTC. Its protein is CASRSGTSGRKGEQYF.